This TCR beta chain stems from a study of T cell responses to AZD1222 COVID-19 vaccine. Data came from immunoSEQ multiplex PCR; TCRdb stores just in-frame clones and leaves some out. The sample holds some 110,000 clones, almost 90% seen once. The CDR3 totals 15 residues. The V end lost 5 bases, the J end lost 2 bases, and 13 bases lay between the germline ends. Germline CDR1 SGHTA, CDR2 FQGNSA. The sample holds one count of this clone. Sequenced material: peripheral blood, taken on day 0 of AZD1222 vaccination. V usage is TRBV7-2 and J usage is TRBJ1-5; D not certain. The sequence was obtained from an adult in good health. Written as DNA, the CDR3 is TGTGCCAGCAGCCCTGCCGTAGTTGGCAATCAGCCCCAGCATTTT. It codes for CASSPAVVGNQPQHF.